Presented here are 4 T cell receptor beta chains from one specimen sequenced in a study of cytomegalovirus exposure and HLA in healthy donors. Using immunoSEQ multiplex PCR, the repertoire was profiled, and TCRdb retains in-frame clones only, with some absent. The repertoire holds around 150,000 clones, with approximately 89% as singletons. The source material was PBMCs. The source of these receptors is a man younger than 30 in good health and CMV-seronegative.

The CDR3 sequence: CASSPRGGGSIYNEQFF. CDR3 sequence (DNA): TGTGCCAGCAGCCCCCGCGGTGGCGGGAGCATCTACAATGAGCAGTTCTTC. This chain links TRBV9 with TRBJ2-1; 7 positions match TRBD2. V lost 4 bases, J lost 3 bases, and 13 bases stayed unmatched. The CDR3 is 17 amino acids. From germline, CDR1 is SGDLS and CDR2 YYNGEE. The whole variable domain, filled in from reference TRBV9 and TRBJ2-1, reads DSGVTQTPKHLITATGQRVTLRCSPRSGDLSVYWYQQSLDQGLQFLIQYYNGEERAKGNILERFSAQQFPDLHSELNLSSLELGDSALYFCASSPRGGGSIYNEQFFGPGTRLTVL.

This clone is a singleton in its sample. This chain links TRBV6-5 with TRBJ2-3, with 9 bases identical to TRBD1. The CDR3 is made up of 14 amino acids. Germline trimming cut 5 bases from V and 5 bases from J; bases unmatched to any gene: 5. Germline CDR1 and CDR2: MNHEY and SVGAGI. The CDR3 sequence is CASSPGQGIDTQYF. For the CDR3, the DNA is TGTGCCAGCAGTCCGGGACAGGGAATAGATACGCAGTATTTT.

The rearrangement uses TRBV13 and TRBJ1-1, with 7 nucleotides matching TRBD1. The CDR3 totals 15 residues. The V gene end was trimmed by 5 bases and the J gene end by 0 bases; junction bases not matched to a gene: 6. The germline V gene has CDR1 PRHDT and CDR2 FYEKMQ (reference sequence). The chain's CDR3 is CASSTLQGLNTEAFF. CDR3 nucleotides: TGTGCCAGCAGCACCCTACAGGGGTTGAACACTGAAGCTTTCTTT.

J is TRBJ2-7 and V is TRBV19; TRBD2 is a possible D gene (5 bases). With 2 bases removed from V and 0 bases from J, the gap between germline ends came to 8 bases. Germline values: CDR1 LNHDA, CDR2 SQIVND (reference sequence). There are 14 residues in the CDR3. The CDR3 here is CASSIKGLSYEQYF. The CDR3 region has the DNA TGTGCCAGTAGTATAAAAGGACTCTCCTACGAGCAGTACTTC.